One sample yielded the 31 T cell receptor beta chains listed below, sequenced in a study of cytomegalovirus exposure and HLA in healthy donors. Assay used: immunoSEQ multiplex PCR; TCRdb lists only in-frame clones, some missing. The sample has over 75,000 clones; 85% are singletons. Sequenced: PBMCs. These TCRs come from a young man in good health and CMV-seropositive.

The J gene is TRBJ2-3, the V gene TRBV9; 7 bases agree with TRBD1. With 4 bases clipped from V and 1 base from J, the junction kept 9 bases outside the gene matches. CDR3 length: 16 residues. The germline V gene encodes CDR1 SGDLS and CDR2 YYNGEE. The CDR3 loop reads CASSPQGTSGTDTQYF. The CDR3 DNA sequence: TGTGCCAGCAGCCCACAGGGGACGAGTGGCACAGATACGCAGTATTTT. Complete variable domain (other parts from reference TRBV9 and TRBJ2-3): DSGVTQTPKHLITATGQRVTLRCSPRSGDLSVYWYQQSLDQGLQFLIQYYNGEERAKGNILERFSAQQFPDLHSELNLSSLELGDSALYFCASSPQGTSGTDTQYFGPGTRLTVL.

V is TRBV30 and J is TRBJ1-5; D might be TRBD1 (6 bases). The CDR3 consists of 15 residues. Per the germline V gene, CDR1 is GTSNPN and CDR2 is SVGIG (reference sequence). Trimming removed 4 bases at V and 1 base at J, with 14 bases between. CDR3 DNA sequence: TGTGCCTGGACAGCAGGGGAGAGCAGCAATCAGCCCCAGCATTTT. The encoded protein is CAWTAGESSNQPQHF.

The chain links TRBV28 to TRBJ1-3; 11 bases align to TRBD1. CDR3 size: 17 residues. The V gene end was trimmed by 8 bases and the J gene end by 4 bases; junction bases not matched to a gene: 13. Germline CDR1 and CDR2: MDHEN and SYDVKM. In DNA form, the CDR3 reads TGTGCCAGCGACGATCTGGGGGGGACAGGGGGAGGAAACACCATATATTTT. Translated: CASDDLGGTGGGNTIYF.

This chain joins TRBV25-1 and TRBJ2-4, with TRBD1 matching over 9 bases. The junction had 8 bases not matched to a gene; V was cut back by 5 bases and J by 9 bases. This CDR3 has 14 residues. Germline assignment: CDR1 MGHDK and CDR2 SYGVNS. CDR3 nucleotide sequence: TGTGCCAGCAGTAGGACAGGGGTCATTGGCATTCAGTACTTC. The encoded protein is CASSRTGVIGIQYF. The whole variable domain, filled in from reference TRBV25-1 and TRBJ2-4, reads EADIYQTPRYLVIGTGKKITLECSQTMGHDKMYWYQQDPGMELHLIHYSYGVNSTEKGDLSSESTVSRIRTEHFPLTLESARPSHTSQYLCASSRTGVIGIQYFGAGTRLSVL.

The chain has TRBV5-1 and TRBJ1-1, with no clear D. This CDR3 region has 13 residues. Trimming removed 0 bases at V and 4 bases at J, with 7 bases between. Germline assignment: CDR1 SGHRS and CDR2 YFSETQ. The CDR3 nucleotides read TGCGCCAGCAGCTTGGGGGAGGTCACTGAAGCTTTCTTT. Translating gives CASSLGEVTEAFF. The full variable domain, rest sourced from reference TRBV5-1 and TRBJ1-1, is KAGVTQTPRYLIKTRGQQVTLSCSPISGHRSVSWYQQTPGQGLQFLFEYFSETQRNKGNFPGRFSGRQFSNSRSEMNVSTLELGDSALYLCASSLGEVTEAFFGQGTRLTVV.

This chain connects TRBV6-5 to TRBJ1-2; 7 bases agree with TRBD1. The CDR3 loop spans 14 amino acids. Germline-derived CDR1 and CDR2 are MNHEY and SVGAGI. Trimming took 0 bases from V and 5 from J; bases not matched to a gene: 3. CDR3 in DNA: TGTGCCAGCAGTTACTCGTACAGGGGTTATGGCTACACCTTC. Translating it yields CASSYSYRGYGYTF.

The CDR3 DNA follows: TGTGCCAGCAGTTGTAGGCAGGTAGAGCGGGAGGAGGGCGGCAATGAGCAGTTCTTC. Amino acid sequence: CASSCRQVEREEGGNEQFF. The chain couples TRBV6-8 to TRBJ2-1; 9 nucleotides agree with TRBD2. This CDR3 contains 19 residues. Germline CDR1 MNHGY, CDR2 SAAAGT. The trim removed 4 bases at V and 6 bases at J, leaving 19 bases unmatched.

The rearrangement uses TRBV12-5 and TRBJ1-1, with a weak D call TRBD1 (6 bases). CDR1 and CDR2 (germline): LGHNT, FRNRAP. Trimming took off 0 bases at V and 0 bases at J, with 14 bases between the two ends. The CDR3 has 17 residues. This chain's CDR3 is CASGLVGTDRVNTEAFF. The CDR3 coding sequence is TGTGCTAGTGGTTTGGTAGGGACGGACAGAGTGAACACTGAAGCTTTCTTT.

The rearrangement joins TRBV4-1 to TRBJ2-2; D perhaps matches TRBD2 (6 bases). Germline loops: CDR1 MGHRA, CDR2 YSYEKL. The CDR3 is 16 residues long. V was trimmed by 4 bases and J by 3 bases, leaving 15 bases between them. The CDR3 DNA follows: TGCGCCAGCAGCCTCACAGGTGGAGGGGACACCGGGGAGCTGTTTTTT. Translated: CASSLTGGGDTGELFF.

This clone was counted a few times. V is TRBV6-1 and J is TRBJ1-2; D is unclear. This CDR3 is built from 14 residues. Germline CDR1 reads MNHNS; CDR2 reads SASEGT. V lost 6 bases, J lost 4 bases, and 15 bases lay in between. DNA for the CDR3: TGTGCCAGCAGCATCAAAACCCCGGGCTATGGCTACACCTTC. Protein product: CASSIKTPGYGYTF.

This sequence joins TRBV7-3 and TRBJ2-5; no reliable D call. This CDR3 comprises 14 residues. Germline V gives CDR1 SGHTA, CDR2 FQGTGA. Trimming pared 2 bases from V and 0 bases from J, leaving 7 bases between. CDR3 DNA: TGTGCCAGCAGCTTATACGGGTACCAAGAGACCCAGTACTTC. Translated, it gives CASSLYGYQETQYF.

This clone has a handful of counts. The chain links TRBV27 to TRBJ1-1; D remains ambiguous. The CDR3 loop spans 15 amino acids. Trimming shortened V by 4 bases and J by 4 bases, and 16 bases separated the two germline ends. Germline V gives CDR1 MNHEY, CDR2 SMNVEV (reference sequence). This chain's CDR3 is CASSSVTGVGTEAFF. DNA of the CDR3: TGTGCCAGCAGTTCTGTGACCGGGGTTGGCACTGAAGCTTTCTTT.

The chain has TRBV9 and TRBJ2-7, with D perhaps TRBD2 (6 bases). The CDR3 is made up of 15 amino acids. Germline CDR1 reads SGDLS; CDR2 reads YYNGEE. V lost 4 bases and J 5 bases, leaving 19 bases between the germline ends. CDR3 DNA: TGTGCCAGCAGCCCCGCCGCAGGGAGGACACACGAGCAGTACTTC. It is translated as CASSPAAGRTHEQYF.

The CDR3 region has the DNA TGTGCCAGCAGTGAAGGCCCTTATGACAGGCAGCCCCAGCATTTT. Encoded protein: CASSEGPYDRQPQHF. This chain links TRBV6-1 with TRBJ1-5, with D possibly matching TRBD1 (6 bases). Germline V gene sequence: CDR1 MNHNS, CDR2 SASEGT. The CDR3 has 15 amino acids. The germline V and J ends were trimmed by 1 base and 7 bases, with 14 bases remaining between them.

The chain carries TRBV5-1 and TRBJ2-7; TRBD2 might be the D (7 bases). V was clipped by 2 bases and J by 4 bases, with 10 bases between them. The CDR3 consists of 13 residues. Germline V gene lookup returns CDR1 SGHRS and CDR2 YFSETQ. The CDR3 DNA reads as TGCGCCAGCAGCTTCCGGGGGGCGTACGAGCAGTACTTC. Translating gives CASSFRGAYEQYF.

The chain recombines TRBV5-1 with TRBJ2-1, with TRBD2 identical over 8 bases. J gave up 6 bases and V 4 bases, and 9 bases lay outside the gene matches. CDR1 SGHRS and CDR2 YFSETQ come from the germline V gene. CDR3 length equals 15 residues. CDR3 region: CASSLGSGNFNEQFF. CDR3 nucleotide sequence: TGCGCCAGCAGCCTAGGTAGCGGGAACTTCAATGAGCAGTTCTTC.

The V call is TRBV2, the J call TRBJ2-7, with unresolved D. V was cut by 6 bases and J by 2 bases, with 17 bases left in between. This CDR3 has 15 residues. Germline CDR1 SNHLY, CDR2 FYNNEI. The CDR3 here is CASSATRIGAYEQYV. CDR3 in DNA: TGTGCCAGCAGCGCTACCCGGATTGGGGCCTACGAGCAGTACGTC.

In its sample, this clone was seen a few times. The V and J genes are TRBV28 and TRBJ1-1; D not certain. Trimming shortened V by 2 bases and J by 6 bases, and 10 bases separated the two germline ends. The CDR3 is 13 residues long. The germline gives CDR1 MDHEN, CDR2 SYDVKM. The CDR3 reads CASSLLRRAEAFF. The DNA for the CDR3 is TGTGCCAGCAGTTTACTCAGGCGGGCTGAAGCTTTCTTT. The whole variable domain, filled in from reference TRBV28 and TRBJ1-1, reads DVKVTQSSRYLVKRTGEKVFLECVQDMDHENMFWYRQDPGLGLRLIYFSYDVKMKEKGDIPEGYSVSREKKERFSLILESASTNQTSMYLCASSLLRRAEAFFGQGTRLTVV.

V gene TRBV28 combines with J gene TRBJ2-2, with 7 bases identical to TRBD1. The CDR3 extends over 12 amino acids. Germline V CDR1 and CDR2: MDHEN, SYDVKM. The CDR3 DNA reads as TGTGCAACCAGGGGGTACACCGGGGAGCTGTTTTTT. Its translation: CATRGYTGELFF.

V gene TRBV10-3 combines with J gene TRBJ2-5, with TRBD2 identical over 8 bases. After removal of 0 bases from V and 1 base from J, the junction contained 4 bases not matched to a gene. Germline CDR1 ENHRY, CDR2 SYGVKD. This CDR3 spans 16 amino acids. The CDR3 protein is CAISESVAGPQETQYF. Written as DNA, the CDR3 is TGTGCCATCAGTGAGTCCGTAGCGGGGCCCCAAGAGACCCAGTACTTC.

The gene calls are TRBV5-6 and TRBJ2-5; possibly TRBD1 for D (6 bases). The CDR3 is 15 amino acids. Germline values: CDR1 SGHDT, CDR2 YYEEEE. Trimming took off 3 bases at V and 5 bases at J, with 17 bases between the two ends. The CDR3 protein is CASSSRHRDGETQYF. The CDR3 nucleotides are TGTGCCAGCAGCTCAAGGCACAGGGACGGGGAGACCCAGTACTTC. The entire variable domain, with the rest obtained from reference TRBV5-6 and TRBJ2-5, is as follows: DAGVTQSPTHLIKTRGQQVTLRCSPKSGHDTVSWYQQALGQGPQFIFQYYEEEERQRGNFPDRFSGHQFPNYSSELNVNALLLGDSALYLCASSSRHRDGETQYFGPGTRLLVL.

This rearrangement joins TRBV25-1 to TRBJ2-3; weak D call: TRBD2 (5 bases). There are 13 residues in the CDR3. Trimming removed 2 bases at V and 4 bases at J, with 7 bases between. Germline-derived CDR1 and CDR2 are MGHDK and SYGVNS. CDR3 sequence (DNA): TGTGCCAGCAGTGAAACCGGGGCAGATACGCAGTATTTT. Translated, it gives CASSETGADTQYF.

The chain uses TRBV7-8 and TRBJ2-2; possible D gene TRBD1, 6 bases. Germline values: CDR1 SGHVS, CDR2 FQNEAQ. The CDR3 has 15 amino acids. Trimming removed 5 bases at V and 3 bases at J, with 13 bases between. The CDR3 loop reads CASSPGAGDTGELFF. CDR3 DNA sequence: TGTGCCAGCAGCCCCGGGGCAGGGGACACCGGGGAGCTGTTTTTT.

The V and J genes are TRBV9 and TRBJ2-5, with TRBD2 matching 9 bases. Per the germline V gene, CDR1 is SGDLS and CDR2 is YYNGEE. V lost 7 bases and J lost 5; bases outside the gene matches: 6. CDR3 length: 13 residues. The CDR3 is CASGSGRWETQYF. In DNA, the CDR3 is TGTGCCAGCGGTAGCGGGAGATGGGAGACCCAGTACTTC.

The chain carries TRBV5-1 and TRBJ2-3, with D tentatively TRBD1 (6 bases). CDR1 and CDR2 (germline): SGHRS, YFSETQ. V lost 5 bases and J 2 bases, leaving 12 bases between the germline ends. CDR3 size: 14 residues. In DNA, the CDR3 is TGCGCCAGCAGAAGGGACACCAACACAGATACGCAGTATTTT. Its protein product is CASRRDTNTDTQYF.

This chain uses TRBV5-4 with TRBJ2-1; D unclear. CDR1 and CDR2 from the germline V gene are SGHNT and YYREEE (reference sequence). Trimming took off 2 bases at V and 1 base at J, with 7 bases between the two ends. The length of the CDR3 is 14 residues. CDR3 protein: CASSFGISYNEQFF. The CDR3 nucleotides are TGTGCCAGCAGCTTTGGCATTTCCTACAATGAGCAGTTCTTC. Complete variable domain (other parts from reference TRBV5-4 and TRBJ2-1): ETGVTQSPTHLIKTRGQQVTLRCSSQSGHNTVSWYQQALGQGPQFIFQYYREEENGRGNFPPRFSGLQFPNYSSELNVNALELDDSALYLCASSFGISYNEQFFGPGTRLTVL.

The table lists this clone with a few counts. The chain combines TRBV19 with TRBJ1-5; possibly TRBD1 for D (6 bases). Germline V gives CDR1 LNHDA, CDR2 SQIVND (reference sequence). The CDR3 sequence is 15 residues long. The ends were cut back, 8 bases at V and 7 bases at J, with 21 bases in the middle. This CDR3 reads CASALPEGDQQPQHF. Here the CDR3 DNA reads TGTGCCAGTGCATTACCCGAGGGGGATCAACAGCCCCAGCATTTT.

This sequence joins TRBV4-1 and TRBJ1-3; unclear D gene. CDR1 and CDR2 (germline): MGHRA, YSYEKL. V was trimmed by 4 bases and J by 1 base, leaving 11 bases between them. The CDR3 runs to 15 residues. CDR3 amino acids: CASSPIPGSGNTIYF. CDR3 in DNA: TGCGCCAGCAGCCCCATCCCGGGATCTGGAAACACCATATATTTT.

The J gene is TRBJ1-4, the V gene TRBV11-2, with 7 bases lining up with TRBD1. Unmatched junction bases numbered 5, after V lost 6 bases and J lost 7 bases. This CDR3 is 13 amino acids long. CDR1 SGHAT and CDR2 FQNNGV come from the germline V gene. CDR3 residues: CASSYRGGEKLFF. CDR3 in DNA: TGTGCCAGCAGTTACAGGGGTGGTGAAAAACTGTTTTTT.

This clone was recorded many times. The V and J genes are TRBV6-6 and TRBJ1-2, with D perhaps TRBD1 (6 bases). The CDR3 has 14 residues. Germline V gene data show CDR1 as MNHNY and CDR2 as SVGAGI (reference sequence). Trimming cost V 2 bases and J 8 bases, with 15 bases left between them. The DNA for the CDR3 is TGTGCCAGCAGTTACGGGCAGGGGCTAGGGGGCTACACCTTC. It codes for CASSYGQGLGGYTF.

The chain uses TRBV28 and TRBJ2-7; 8 positions match TRBD2. Trimming took 7 bases from V and 3 from J; bases not matched to a gene: 5. This CDR3 is 13 amino acids long. Germline V gene lookup returns CDR1 MDHEN and CDR2 SYDVKM. The CDR3 region has the DNA TGTGCCAGCACGGCGGGAGGACTCTACGAGCAGTACGTC. Its translation is CASTAGGLYEQYV.